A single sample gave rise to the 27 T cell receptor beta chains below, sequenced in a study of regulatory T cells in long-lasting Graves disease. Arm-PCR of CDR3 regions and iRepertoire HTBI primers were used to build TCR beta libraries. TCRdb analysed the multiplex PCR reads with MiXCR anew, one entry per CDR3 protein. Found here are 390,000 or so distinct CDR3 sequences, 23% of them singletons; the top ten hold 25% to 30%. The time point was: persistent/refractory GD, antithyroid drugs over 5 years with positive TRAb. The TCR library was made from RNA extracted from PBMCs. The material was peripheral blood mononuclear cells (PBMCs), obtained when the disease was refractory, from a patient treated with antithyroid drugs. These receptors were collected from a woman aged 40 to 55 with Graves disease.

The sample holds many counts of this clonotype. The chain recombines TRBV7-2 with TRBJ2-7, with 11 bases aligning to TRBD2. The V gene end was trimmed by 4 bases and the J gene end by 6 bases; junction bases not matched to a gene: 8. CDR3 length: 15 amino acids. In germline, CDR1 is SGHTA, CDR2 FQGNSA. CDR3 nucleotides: TGTGCCAGCAGCTACACTCCGGGACTAGCGGTCGAGCAGTACTTC. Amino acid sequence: CASSYTPGLAVEQYF.

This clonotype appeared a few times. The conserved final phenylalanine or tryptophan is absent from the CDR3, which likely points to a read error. CDR3 nucleotides: TGTGCCAGCAGTTTGGCTGGCGGGAGGAGGGAGACCCAGTACCTC. Residues: CASSLAGGRRETQYL. The chain carries TRBV28 and TRBJ2-5, with 8 bases matching TRBD2. Trimming cost V 3 bases and J 5 bases; bases outside gene matches: 8. CDR3 size: 15 residues. CDR1 is MDHEN, CDR2 SYDVKM, per germline.

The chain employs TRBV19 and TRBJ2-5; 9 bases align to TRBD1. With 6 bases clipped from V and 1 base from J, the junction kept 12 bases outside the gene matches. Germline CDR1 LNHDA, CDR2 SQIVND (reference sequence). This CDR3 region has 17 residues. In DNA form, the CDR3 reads TGTGCCAGTAGCGCCGGGACAGGGATTTTAGGCCAAGAGACCCAGTACTTC. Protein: CASSAGTGILGQETQYF. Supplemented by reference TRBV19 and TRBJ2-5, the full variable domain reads DGGITQSPKYLFRKEGQNVTLSCEQNLNHDAMYWYRQDPGQGLRLIYYSQIVNDFQKGDIAEGYSVSREKKESFPLTVTSAQKNPTAFYLCASSAGTGILGQETQYFGPGTRLLVL.

CDR3 DNA: TGTGCCTCTAGCCGGGGACCCACGGCCAAAAACATTCAGTACTTC. Protein sequence: CASSRGPTAKNIQYF. The chain uses TRBV3-1 and TRBJ2-4; D is perhaps TRBD1 or TRBD2 (5 bases each). Trimming left V 11 bases short and J 1 base short, with 18 bases between. Looked up from germline, CDR1 is LGHDT and CDR2 is YNNKEL (reference sequence). CDR3 length: 15 residues. The full variable domain, completed using reference TRBV3-1 and TRBJ2-4, is DTAVSQTPKYLVTQMGNDKSIKCEQNLGHDTMYWYKQDSKKFLKIMFSYNNKELIINETVPNRFSPKSPDKAHLNLHINSLELGDSAVYFCASSRGPTAKNIQYFGAGTRLSVL.

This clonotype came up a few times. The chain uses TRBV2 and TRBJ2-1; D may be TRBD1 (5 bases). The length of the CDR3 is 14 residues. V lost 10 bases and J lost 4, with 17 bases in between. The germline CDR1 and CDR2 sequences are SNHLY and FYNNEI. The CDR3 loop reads CATSLEQDYNEQFF. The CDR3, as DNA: TGTGCCACCTCGCTGGAACAGGATTACAATGAGCAGTTCTTC.

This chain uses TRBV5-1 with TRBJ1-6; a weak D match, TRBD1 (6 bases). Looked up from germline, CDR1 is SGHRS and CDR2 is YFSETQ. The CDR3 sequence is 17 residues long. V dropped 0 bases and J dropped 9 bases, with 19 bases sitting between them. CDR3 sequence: CASSLAGDTENGSPLHF. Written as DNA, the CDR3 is TGCGCCAGCAGCTTGGCCGGGGACACAGAAAATGGTTCACCCCTCCACTTT.

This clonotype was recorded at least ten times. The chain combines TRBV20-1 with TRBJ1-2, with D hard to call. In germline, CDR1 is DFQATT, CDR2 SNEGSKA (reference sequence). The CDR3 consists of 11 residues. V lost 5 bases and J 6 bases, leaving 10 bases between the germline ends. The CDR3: CSAPEGNGYTF. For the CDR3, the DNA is TGCAGTGCTCCCGAAGGGAATGGCTACACCTTC.

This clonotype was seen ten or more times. The CDR3 here is CASSTLLTRTGANVLTF. The CDR3 DNA reads as TGTGCCAGCAGTACTCTTCTCACGCGTACCGGGGCCAACGTCCTGACTTTC. The chain uses TRBV6-1 and TRBJ2-6; D remains unclear. Between the trimmed V and J ends, which lost 5 bases and 4 bases, there was a span of 18 bases. This CDR3 comprises 17 residues. The germline V gene has CDR1 MNHNS and CDR2 SASEGT.

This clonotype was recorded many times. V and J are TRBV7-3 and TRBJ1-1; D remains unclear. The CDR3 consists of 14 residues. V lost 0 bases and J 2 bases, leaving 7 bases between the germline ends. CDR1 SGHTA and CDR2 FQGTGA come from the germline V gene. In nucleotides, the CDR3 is TGTGCCAGCAGCTTAACGGGCAGAAACACTGAAGCTTTCTTT. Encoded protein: CASSLTGRNTEAFF. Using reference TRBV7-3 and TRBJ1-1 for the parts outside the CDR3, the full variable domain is GAGVSQTPSNKVTEKGKYVELRCDPISGHTALYWYRQSLGQGPEFLIYFQGTGAADDSGLPNDRFFAVRPEGSVSTLKIQRTERGDSAVYLCASSLTGRNTEAFFGQGTRLTVV.

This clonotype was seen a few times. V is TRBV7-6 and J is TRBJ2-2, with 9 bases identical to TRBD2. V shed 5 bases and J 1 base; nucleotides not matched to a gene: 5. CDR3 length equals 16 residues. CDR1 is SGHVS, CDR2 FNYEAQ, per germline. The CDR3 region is CASSGLTSGNTGELFF. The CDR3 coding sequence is TGTGCCAGCAGCGGGCTGACTAGCGGGAACACCGGGGAGCTGTTTTTT.

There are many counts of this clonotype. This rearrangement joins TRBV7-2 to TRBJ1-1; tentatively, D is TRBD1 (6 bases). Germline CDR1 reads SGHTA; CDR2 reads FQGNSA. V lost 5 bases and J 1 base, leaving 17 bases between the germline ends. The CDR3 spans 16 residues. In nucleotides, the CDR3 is TGTGCCAGCAGCCCCTATCACCGGACAGCGAACACTGAAGCTTTCTTT. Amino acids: CASSPYHRTANTEAFF.

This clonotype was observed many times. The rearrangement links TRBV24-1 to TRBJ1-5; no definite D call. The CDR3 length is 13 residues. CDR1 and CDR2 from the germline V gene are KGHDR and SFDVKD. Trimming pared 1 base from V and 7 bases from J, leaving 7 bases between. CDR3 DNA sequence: TGTGCCACCAGTGATTTTGCGGACCAGCCCCAGCATTTT. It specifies CATSDFADQPQHF.

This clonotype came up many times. Here the CDR3 reads CATTQDGYGANVLTF. In DNA form, the CDR3 reads TGTGCCACCACTCAAGATGGATATGGGGCCAACGTCCTGACTTTC. This chain joins TRBV15 and TRBJ2-6; no definite D call. CDR1 is LNHNV and CDR2 is YYDKDF in the germline V gene (reference sequence). Trimming stripped 7 bases from V and 3 bases from J, with 13 bases between. This CDR3 spans 15 amino acids.

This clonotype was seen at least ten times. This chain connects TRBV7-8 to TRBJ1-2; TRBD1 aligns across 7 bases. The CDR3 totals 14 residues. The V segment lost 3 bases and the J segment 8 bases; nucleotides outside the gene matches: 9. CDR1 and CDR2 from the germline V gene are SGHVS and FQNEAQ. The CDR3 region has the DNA TGTGCCAGCAGCTTCCTGGACAGGAGGGGAGGCTACACCTTC. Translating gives CASSFLDRRGGYTF. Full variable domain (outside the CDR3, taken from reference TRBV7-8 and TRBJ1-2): GAGVSQSPRYKVAKRGQDVALRCDPISGHVSLFWYQQALGQGPEFLTYFQNEAQLDKSGLPSDRFFAERPEGSVSTLKIQRTQQEDSAVYLCASSFLDRRGGYTFGSGTRLTVV.

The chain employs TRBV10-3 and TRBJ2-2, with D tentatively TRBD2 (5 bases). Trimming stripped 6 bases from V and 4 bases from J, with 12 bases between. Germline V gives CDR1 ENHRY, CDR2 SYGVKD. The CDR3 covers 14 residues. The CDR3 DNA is TGTGCCATCAGCCGGACTCCGAGCACCGGGGAGCTGTTTTTT. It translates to CAISRTPSTGELFF.

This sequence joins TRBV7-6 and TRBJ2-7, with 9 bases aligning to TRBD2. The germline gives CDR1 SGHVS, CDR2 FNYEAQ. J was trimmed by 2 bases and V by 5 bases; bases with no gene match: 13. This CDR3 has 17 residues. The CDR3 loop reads CASSTTLLAGTTYEQYF. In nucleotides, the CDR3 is TGTGCCAGCAGCACGACCCTTCTAGCGGGAACAACCTACGAGCAGTACTTC.

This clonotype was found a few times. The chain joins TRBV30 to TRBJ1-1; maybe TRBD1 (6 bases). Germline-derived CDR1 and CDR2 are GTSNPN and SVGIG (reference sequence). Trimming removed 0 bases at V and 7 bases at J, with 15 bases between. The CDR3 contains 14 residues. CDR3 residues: CAWSVRGQIGEAFF. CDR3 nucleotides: TGTGCCTGGAGTGTACGGGGACAAATTGGTGAAGCTTTCTTT.

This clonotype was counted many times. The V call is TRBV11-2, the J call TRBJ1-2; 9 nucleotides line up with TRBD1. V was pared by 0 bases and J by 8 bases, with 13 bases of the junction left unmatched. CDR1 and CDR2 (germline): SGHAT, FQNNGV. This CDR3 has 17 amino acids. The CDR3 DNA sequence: TGTGCCAGCAGCTTAGATGGTGCGGGACAGGGTTTTAGAGGCTACACCTTC. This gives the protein CASSLDGAGQGFRGYTF.

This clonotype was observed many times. DNA for the CDR3: TGTGCCAGCAGTTCAACAGGGATTACCATCTACGAGCAGTACTTC. Translation gives CASSSTGITIYEQYF. This sequence joins TRBV6-5 and TRBJ2-7; tentatively, D is TRBD1 (6 bases). Germline V CDR1 and CDR2: MNHEY, SVGAGI. The CDR3 loop spans 15 amino acids. The germline V and J ends were trimmed by 4 bases and 3 bases, with 16 bases remaining between them.

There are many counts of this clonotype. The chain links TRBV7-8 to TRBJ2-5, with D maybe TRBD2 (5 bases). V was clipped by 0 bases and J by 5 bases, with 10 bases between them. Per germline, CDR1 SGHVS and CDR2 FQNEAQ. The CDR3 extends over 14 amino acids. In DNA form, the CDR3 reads TGTGCCAGCAGCTTAGCCTTCGGGGTTGAGACCCAGTACTTC. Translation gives CASSLAFGVETQYF.

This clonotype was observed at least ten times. For the CDR3, the DNA is TGTGCCAGCAGGAATGCTAGCGGGAAGAACTCTGGGGCCAACGTCCTGACTTTC. Translation: CASRNASGKNSGANVLTF. The chain joins TRBV12-3 or TRBV12-4 to TRBJ2-6; 9 nucleotides align to TRBD2. V was clipped by 6 bases and J by 0 bases; unmatched bases: 9. The CDR3 runs 18 residues.

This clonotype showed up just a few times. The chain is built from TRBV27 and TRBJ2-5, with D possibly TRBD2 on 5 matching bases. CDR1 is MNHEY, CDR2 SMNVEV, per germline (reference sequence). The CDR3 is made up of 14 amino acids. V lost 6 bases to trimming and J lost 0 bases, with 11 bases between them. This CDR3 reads CASRPDWYQETQYF. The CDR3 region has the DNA TGTGCCAGCAGACCGGACTGGTACCAAGAGACCCAGTACTTC.

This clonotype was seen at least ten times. The CDR3 DNA reads as TGCAGTGCTAGACCTGAAAGAAACACCATATATTTT. Translated: CSARPERNTIYF. V gene TRBV20-1 combines with J gene TRBJ1-3; no firm D call. V lost 2 bases, J lost 5 bases, and 7 bases lay in between. Germline CDR1 reads DFQATT; CDR2 reads SNEGSKA (reference sequence). This CDR3 contains 12 residues.

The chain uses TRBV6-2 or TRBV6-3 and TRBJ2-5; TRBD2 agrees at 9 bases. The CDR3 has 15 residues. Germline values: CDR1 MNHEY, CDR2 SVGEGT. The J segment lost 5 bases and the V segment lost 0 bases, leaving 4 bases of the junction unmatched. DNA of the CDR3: TGTGCCAGCAGTTACTCCCTAGCGGGAATTGAGACCCAGTACTTC. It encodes CASSYSLAGIETQYF.

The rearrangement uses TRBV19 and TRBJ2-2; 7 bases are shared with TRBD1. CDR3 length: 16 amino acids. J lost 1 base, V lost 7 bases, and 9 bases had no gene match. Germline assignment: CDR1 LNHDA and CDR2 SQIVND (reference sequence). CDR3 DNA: TGTGCCAGTACCCAAAAGGGGGCAGTGAACACCGGGGAGCTGTTTTTT. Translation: CASTQKGAVNTGELFF. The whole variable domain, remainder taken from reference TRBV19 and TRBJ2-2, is DGGITQSPKYLFRKEGQNVTLSCEQNLNHDAMYWYRQDPGQGLRLIYYSQIVNDFQKGDIAEGYSVSREKKESFPLTVTSAQKNPTAFYLCASTQKGAVNTGELFFGEGSRLTVL.

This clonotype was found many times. The DNA of the CDR3 is TGTGCCAGCAGTTTGTCGGGACAGCTGGGCTATGGCTACACCTTC. Protein product: CASSLSGQLGYGYTF. V usage is TRBV27 and J usage is TRBJ1-2, with TRBD1 identical over 7 bases. J lost 4 bases, V lost 3 bases, and 8 bases had no gene match. Germline lookup yields CDR1 MNHEY and CDR2 SMNVEV (reference sequence). This CDR3 spans 15 amino acids.

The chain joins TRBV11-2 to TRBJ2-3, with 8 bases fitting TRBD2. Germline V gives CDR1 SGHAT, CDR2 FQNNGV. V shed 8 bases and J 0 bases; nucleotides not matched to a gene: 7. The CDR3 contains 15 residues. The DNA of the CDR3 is TGTGCCAGCCAATCTTCTAGCGGGAGCACAGATACGCAGTATTTT. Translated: CASQSSSGSTDTQYF. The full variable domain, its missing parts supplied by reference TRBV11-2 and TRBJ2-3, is EAGVAQSPRYKIIEKRQSVAFWCNPISGHATLYWYQQILGQGPKLLIQFQNNGVVDDSQLPKDRFSAERLKGVDSTLKIQPAKLEDSAVYLCASQSSSGSTDTQYFGPGTRLTVL.